The 23 T cell receptor beta chains listed next were all sequenced from one sample in a study of shared clonotypes between healthy human individuals. Profiled with immunoSEQ multiplex PCR; TCRdb holds only in-frame clones, not every one. The sample gives 2 million to 2.5 million clones, around 92% of which show up once; approximately 0.39% is in the top ten. The specimen was naive CD4+ T cells from PBMCs. Subset described: CD45RA+ positively selected. Receptor source: a man aged 18 to 30 in good health. Some clones in this sample may be carry-over from other donors' samples.

In its sample, this clone was seen a few times. V usage is TRBV19 and J usage is TRBJ2-2; TRBD1 might be the D (6 bases). V gave up 7 bases and J gave up 6 bases, with 12 bases separating them. The CDR3 totals 13 residues. Per germline, CDR1 LNHDA and CDR2 SQIVND (reference sequence). The CDR3 here is CASTPQGAGELFF. The CDR3 nucleotides are TGTGCCAGTACTCCACAGGGAGCCGGGGAGCTGTTTTTT.

As for this clone: The same CDR3 arises from other DNA sequences in this sample as well. The chain links TRBV5-1 to TRBJ1-3; D remains unclear. This CDR3 has 13 residues. Germline CDR1 is SGHRS and CDR2 is YFSETQ. V lost 4 bases and J 4 bases, leaving 9 bases between the germline ends. The CDR3 bases are TGCGCCAGCAGCCCGGCTGGGGGAAACACCATATATTTT. It translates to CASSPAGGNTIYF.

The chain couples TRBV5-1 to TRBJ2-4; D remains ambiguous. Trimming took off 4 bases at V and 8 bases at J, with 16 bases between the two ends. CDR3 length equals 14 residues. Germline-derived CDR1 and CDR2 are SGHRS and YFSETQ. The CDR3 reads CASSPRHLEDIQYF. The CDR3, as DNA: TGCGCCAGCAGCCCCAGACATCTAGAGGACATTCAGTACTTC.

V and J are TRBV29-1 and TRBJ2-5; TRBD2 matches at 7 bases. CDR3 size: 14 residues. Germline loops: CDR1 SQVTM, CDR2 ANQGSEA. The trim removed 3 bases at V and 2 bases at J, leaving 6 bases unmatched. The CDR3: CSVDLWEGQETQYF. CDR3 coding DNA: TGCAGCGTTGACTTGTGGGAGGGGCAAGAGACCCAGTACTTC.

Points on this clone: This sample includes further DNA sequences coding for the same CDR3. The V call is TRBV9, the J call TRBJ2-1; 7 bases agree with TRBD1. Per the germline V gene, CDR1 is SGDLS and CDR2 is YYNGEE. The CDR3 extends over 14 amino acids. V lost 0 bases, J lost 5 bases, and 2 bases stayed unmatched. The CDR3 nucleotides are TGTGCCAGCAGCGTAGGACAGGGAAACAATGAGCAGTTCTTC. It is translated as CASSVGQGNNEQFF. Filled out from reference TRBV9 and TRBJ2-1, the complete variable domain reads DSGVTQTPKHLITATGQRVTLRCSPRSGDLSVYWYQQSLDQGLQFLIQYYNGEERAKGNILERFSAQQFPDLHSELNLSSLELGDSALYFCASSVGQGNNEQFFGPGTRLTVL.

In nucleotides, the CDR3 is TGTGCCAGTATAAGGAGGGACAGGGGGAACAATGAGCAGTTCTTC. Translation gives CASIRRDRGNNEQFF. The rearrangement joins TRBV19 to TRBJ2-1; the match to TRBD1 covers 11 bases. The length of the CDR3 is 15 residues. Germline CDR1 is LNHDA and CDR2 is SQIVND (reference sequence). V was pared by 7 bases and J by 5 bases, with 7 bases of the junction left unmatched.

J is TRBJ2-7 and V is TRBV28, with TRBD2 identical over 13 bases. The length of the CDR3 is 18 residues. With V trimmed by 5 bases and J by 6 bases, 16 bases remained unmatched. Germline CDR1 is MDHEN and CDR2 is SYDVKM. Here the CDR3 DNA reads TGTGCCAGCAGTCGGACACTCATGCGGGGACTAGCGGGATTCGAGCAGTACTTC. It encodes CASSRTLMRGLAGFEQYF.

The rearrangement uses TRBV5-1 and TRBJ2-3; TRBD2 matches 7 bases. The CDR3 covers 18 residues. V trimming: 0 bases; J trimming: 1 base; junction bases outside the gene matches: 11. Germline V gives CDR1 SGHRS, CDR2 YFSETQ. CDR3 sequence reads: CASSLGLAARLGTDTQYF. The CDR3 DNA is TGCGCCAGCAGCTTGGGGCTAGCGGCCAGGCTGGGCACAGATACGCAGTATTTT.

This clone was found once. The V gene is TRBV6-5, the J gene TRBJ2-7; D call uncertain. Germline V CDR1 and CDR2: MNHEY, SVGAGI. The V end lost 8 bases, the J end lost 3 bases, and 14 bases lay between the germline ends. This CDR3 comprises 13 residues. The CDR3 nucleotides are TGTGCCAGCGGGAAGACAACCCTCTACGAGCAGTACTTC. Translation gives CASGKTTLYEQYF.

The chain is built from TRBV6-5 and TRBJ2-1, with TRBD2 matching over 12 bases. CDR3 length: 15 amino acids. Germline CDR1 and CDR2: MNHEY and SVGAGI. With V trimmed by 5 bases and J by 8 bases, 7 bases remained unmatched. The CDR3: CASSTTSGGLDEQFF. CDR3 DNA: TGTGCCAGCAGTACGACTAGCGGGGGTCTCGATGAGCAGTTCTTC.

The J gene is TRBJ2-7, the V gene TRBV30; 10 nucleotides align to TRBD1. CDR1 and CDR2 from the germline V gene are GTSNPN and SVGIG (reference sequence). J was trimmed by 3 bases and V by 8 bases; bases with no gene match: 7. The CDR3 is 13 amino acids. The CDR3 DNA reads TGTGCCGTCCTACGGACAGGGGGCTACGAGCAGTACTTC. Protein product: CAVLRTGGYEQYF. The full variable domain, with the rest looked up from reference TRBV30 and TRBJ2-7, is SQTIHQWPATLVQPVGSPLSLECTVEGTSNPNLYWYRQAAGRGLQLLFYSVGIGQISSEVPQNLSASRPQDRQFILSSKKLLLSDSGFYLCAVLRTGGYEQYFGPGTRLTVT.

CDR3 sequence (DNA): TGTGCCAGTACCGGGTCGGTGGACTATGGCTACACCTTC. It is translated as CASTGSVDYGYTF. The chain joins TRBV19 to TRBJ1-2; D unclear. The CDR3 length is 13 residues. From germline, CDR1 is LNHDA and CDR2 SQIVND (reference sequence). The V end lost 7 bases, the J end lost 3 bases, and 12 bases lay between the germline ends.

Concerning this clone itself: At the DNA level, this CDR3 is encoded by other sequences in the same sample as well. The V call is TRBV5-4, the J call TRBJ2-1; TRBD2 matches 13 bases. Trimming removed 4 bases from V and 3 bases from J; junction bases left unmatched: 4. The length of the CDR3 is 16 residues. CDR1 and CDR2 (germline): SGHNT, YYREEE (reference sequence). CDR3 bases: TGTGCCAGCAGCCCGGGACTAGCGGGGAACTACAATGAGCAGTTCTTC. Protein sequence: CASSPGLAGNYNEQFF.

V is TRBV18 and J is TRBJ2-7, with 10 bases fitting TRBD2. This CDR3 contains 17 residues. Germline V gives CDR1 KGHSH, CDR2 LQKENI. After removal of 0 bases from V and 7 bases from J, the junction contained 12 bases not matched to a gene. The CDR3 DNA follows: TGTGCCAGCTCACCACCCTCCCGGCTAGCGGGAGCGGGAGAGCAGTACTTC. Its translation is CASSPPSRLAGAGEQYF.

V and J are TRBV29-1 and TRBJ1-3; no clear D gene. The length of the CDR3 is 11 residues. The germline gives CDR1 SQVTM, CDR2 ANQGSEA. V gave up 5 bases and J gave up 4 bases, with 6 bases separating them. The CDR3 sequence is CSVTRGNTIYF. The CDR3 nucleotides read TGCAGCGTTACCAGGGGAAACACCATATATTTT. The full variable domain, rest sourced from reference TRBV29-1 and TRBJ1-3, is SAVISQKPSRDICQRGTSLTIQCQVDSQVTMMFWYRQQPGQSLTLIATANQGSEATYESGFVIDKFPISRPNLTFSTLTVSNMSPEDSSIYLCSVTRGNTIYFGEGSWLTVV.

This chain joins TRBV28 and TRBJ1-1; D gene unclear. The V end lost 3 bases, the J end lost 1 base, and 18 bases lay between the germline ends. This CDR3 has 17 residues. Per the germline V gene, CDR1 is MDHEN and CDR2 is SYDVKM. CDR3 amino acids: CASSFHGWRKKNTEAFF. In nucleotides, the CDR3 is TGTGCCAGCAGTTTTCATGGGTGGAGAAAGAAGAACACTGAAGCTTTCTTT.

J is TRBJ2-2 and V is TRBV7-9, with a tentative D call TRBD2 (5 bases). Trimming stripped 1 base from V and 7 bases from J, with 7 bases between. The germline V gene has CDR1 SEHNR and CDR2 FQNEAQ (reference sequence). The CDR3 runs 13 residues. The CDR3 nucleotides are TGTGCCAGCAGCTTAGAACTAGTCGGGGAGCTGTTTTTT. It translates to CASSLELVGELFF.

The V and J genes are TRBV7-3 and TRBJ2-7, with D tentatively TRBD2 (6 bases). Per germline, CDR1 SGHTA and CDR2 FQGTGA. This CDR3 is built from 13 residues. V lost 6 bases to trimming and J lost 5 bases, with 14 bases between them. The CDR3 sequence: CASSPARDHEQYF. CDR3 nucleotides: TGTGCCAGCAGTCCGGCGCGGGACCACGAGCAGTACTTC.

The chain uses TRBV18 and TRBJ2-5; D ambiguous. Germline loops: CDR1 KGHSH, CDR2 LQKENI. V was clipped by 0 bases and J by 4 bases, with 12 bases between them. CDR3 length: 15 amino acids. The CDR3 region has the DNA TGTGCCAGCTCACCACCGGTCAGCAGGCCAGAGACCCAGTACTTC. Protein: CASSPPVSRPETQYF.

The CDR3 is CASRPGTSGYEQYF. CDR3 DNA: TGTGCCAGCAGGCCCGGGACTAGCGGCTACGAGCAGTACTTC. The chain employs TRBV7-9 and TRBJ2-7; TRBD2 aligns across 11 bases. This CDR3 comprises 14 residues. The germline V gene has CDR1 SEHNR and CDR2 FQNEAQ (reference sequence). J lost 3 bases, V lost 6 bases, and 4 bases had no gene match.

The rearrangement uses TRBV7-8 and TRBJ2-6; possible D gene TRBD2, 6 bases. This CDR3 has 19 residues. Germline-derived CDR1 and CDR2 are SGHVS and FQNEAQ. V gave up 2 bases and J gave up 2 bases, with 19 bases separating them. The CDR3 spells CASSLPGGRDMPGANVLTF. In DNA, the CDR3 is TGTGCCAGCAGCTTACCCGGGGGTCGCGATATGCCTGGGGCCAACGTCCTGACTTTC. Drawing the rest from reference TRBV7-8 and TRBJ2-6, the complete variable domain is GAGVSQSPRYKVAKRGQDVALRCDPISGHVSLFWYQQALGQGPEFLTYFQNEAQLDKSGLPSDRFFAERPEGSVSTLKIQRTQQEDSAVYLCASSLPGGRDMPGANVLTFGAGSRLTVL.

The rearrangement joins TRBV7-3 to TRBJ1-3; D is perhaps TRBD1 (6 bases). In germline, CDR1 is SGHTA, CDR2 FQGTGA. Trimming cost V 2 bases and J 3 bases, with 14 bases left between them. This CDR3 is 16 amino acids long. CDR3 coding DNA: TGTGCCAGCAGCTTAGGTCCGGGGGCCCTTGGAAACACCATATATTTT. This gives the protein CASSLGPGALGNTIYF.

V and J are TRBV19 and TRBJ2-2, with D uncertain. V shed 3 bases and J shed 6 bases, with 5 bases lying between them. In germline, CDR1 is LNHDA, CDR2 SQIVND (reference sequence). The CDR3 has 12 residues. CDR3 in DNA: TGTGCCAGTAGTATCCCTCCCGGGGAGCTGTTTTTT. It translates to CASSIPPGELFF.